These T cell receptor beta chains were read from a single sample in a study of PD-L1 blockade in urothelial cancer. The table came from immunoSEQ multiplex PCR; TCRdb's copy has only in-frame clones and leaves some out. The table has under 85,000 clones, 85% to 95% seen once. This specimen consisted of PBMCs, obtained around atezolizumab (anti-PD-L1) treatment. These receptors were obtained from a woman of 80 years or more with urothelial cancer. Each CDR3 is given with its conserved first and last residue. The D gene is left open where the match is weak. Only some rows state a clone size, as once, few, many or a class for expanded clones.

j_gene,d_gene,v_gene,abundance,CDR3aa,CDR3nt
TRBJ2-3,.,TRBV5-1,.,CASSLFTETDTQYF,TGCGCCAGCAGCTTGTTCACGGAGACAGATACGCAGTATTTT
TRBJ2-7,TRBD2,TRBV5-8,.,CASSLPGLAGEQYF,TGTGCCAGCAGCTTGCCGGGACTAGCGGGAGAGCAGTACTTC
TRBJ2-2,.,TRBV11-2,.,CASSSHRQTNTGELFF,TGTGCCAGCAGCAGCCATCGACAGACGAACACCGGGGAGCTGTTTTTT
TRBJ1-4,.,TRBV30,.,CAWDGGGPSPSKLFF,TGTGCCTGGGACGGCGGGGGACCGTCTCCGTCGAAACTGTTTTTT
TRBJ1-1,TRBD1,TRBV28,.,CASSPTGGSTEAFF,TGTGCCAGCAGTCCGACAGGGGGCTCTACTGAAGCTTTCTTT
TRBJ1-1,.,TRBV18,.,CASSPGPNTEAFF,TGTGCCAGCTCACCGGGGCCGAACACTGAAGCTTTCTTT
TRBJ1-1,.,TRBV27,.,CASSLQGLVDEAFF,TGTGCCAGCAGCCTTCAGGGTTTGGTCGACGAAGCTTTCTTT
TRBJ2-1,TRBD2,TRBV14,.,CASNTRLAGMDEQFF,TGTGCCAGCAACACCCGACTAGCGGGTATGGATGAGCAGTTCTTC
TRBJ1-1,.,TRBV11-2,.,CASSFGRGNTEAFF,TGTGCCAGCAGCTTCGGACGGGGGAACACTGAAGCTTTCTTT
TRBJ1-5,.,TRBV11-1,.,CASSPGDASDQPQHF,TGTGCCAGCAGCCCAGGTGACGCATCCGATCAGCCCCAGCATTTT
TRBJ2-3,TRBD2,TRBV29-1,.,CSVEVLAGRTDTQYF,TGCAGCGTTGAAGTACTAGCGGGACGCACAGATACGCAGTATTTT
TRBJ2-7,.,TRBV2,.,CASSSRGTSYEQYF,TGTGCCAGCAGCAGTCGGGGAACCTCCTACGAGCAGTACTTC
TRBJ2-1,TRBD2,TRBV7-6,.,CASSSGASGRTISNEQFF,TGTGCCAGCAGCTCGGGGGCTAGCGGGAGAACGATTTCCAATGAGCAGTTCTTC
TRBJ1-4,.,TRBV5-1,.,CASSSKAAGSTSTNEKLFF,TGCGCCAGCAGCTCGAAGGCTGCGGGGAGCACCTCAACTAATGAAAAACTGTTTTTT
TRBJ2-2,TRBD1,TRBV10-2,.,CASKGQANTGELFF,TGCGCCAGCAAAGGACAGGCGAACACCGGGGAGCTGTTTTTT
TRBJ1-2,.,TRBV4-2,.,CASSQEQGGYTF,TGTGCCAGCAGCCAAGAGCAGGGTGGCTACACCTTC
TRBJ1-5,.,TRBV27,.,CASNRDRPLRNQPQHF,TGTGCCAGCAACCGAGACAGACCCTTAAGGAATCAGCCCCAGCATTTT
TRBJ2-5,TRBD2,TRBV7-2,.,CASSAWTSGRGETQYF,TGTGCCAGCAGCGCCTGGACTAGCGGGAGGGGAGAGACCCAGTACTTC
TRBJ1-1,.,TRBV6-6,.,CASSSGNTEAFF,TGTGCCAGCTCCAGTGGGAACACTGAAGCTTTCTTT
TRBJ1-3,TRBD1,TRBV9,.,CASTGTGTGNTIYF,TGTGCCAGCACCGGGACAGGCACTGGAAACACCATATATTTT
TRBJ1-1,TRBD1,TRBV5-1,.,CASSLTTTGGLTEAFF,TGCGCCAGCAGCTTGACGACGACAGGGGGGTTGACTGAAGCTTTCTTT
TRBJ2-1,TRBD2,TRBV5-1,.,CASRTGLAGPGSYNEQFF,TGCGCCAGCAGAACCGGACTAGCGGGACCTGGGTCCTACAATGAGCAGTTCTTC
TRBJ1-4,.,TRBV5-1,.,CASSLGSQNEKLFF,TGCGCCAGCAGCTTGGGTTCCCAGAATGAAAAACTGTTTTTT
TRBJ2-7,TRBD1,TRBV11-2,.,CASSLEQGPTYEQYF,TGTGCCAGCAGCTTAGAACAGGGGCCAACCTACGAGCAGTACTTC
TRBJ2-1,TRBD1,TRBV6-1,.,CASTGQGVGEQFF,TGTGCCAGCACGGGACAGGGGGTAGGAGAGCAGTTCTTC
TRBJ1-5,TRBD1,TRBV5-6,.,CASSIGLTGDQPQHF,TGTGCCAGCAGCATTGGCCTGACAGGGGATCAGCCCCAGCATTTT
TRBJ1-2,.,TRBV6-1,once,CASSEAAGAHYGYTF,TGTGCCAGCAGTGAAGCGGCAGGGGCCCACTATGGCTACACCTTC
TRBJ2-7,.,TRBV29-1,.,CSARGRGSAYEQYF,TGCAGCGCCAGGGGCCGAGGGAGTGCCTACGAGCAGTACTTC
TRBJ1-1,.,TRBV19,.,CASSTPRRGNTEAFF,TGTGCCAGTAGTACTCCTAGGAGGGGGAACACTGAAGCTTTCTTT
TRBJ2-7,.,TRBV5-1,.,CASSLDTISYEQYF,TGCGCCAGCAGCTTGGACACAATATCCTACGAGCAGTACTTC
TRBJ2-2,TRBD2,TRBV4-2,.,CASSQQLAGEGGGELFF,TGTGCCAGCAGCCAACAACTAGCGGGCGAAGGGGGCGGGGAGCTGTTTTTT
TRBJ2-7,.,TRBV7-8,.,CASSLVQDYEQYF,TGTGCCAGCAGCTTAGTACAGGACTACGAGCAGTACTTC
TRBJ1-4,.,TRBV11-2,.,CASSSTVRATAEKLFF,TGTGCCAGCAGCTCCACGGTGCGGGCCACGGCGGAAAAACTGTTTTTT
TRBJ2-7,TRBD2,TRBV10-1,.,CASSVSGAYEQYF,TGCGCCAGCTCGGTTAGCGGGGCCTACGAGCAGTACTTC
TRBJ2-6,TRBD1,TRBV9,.,CASSVGGTGSSGANVLTF,TGTGCCAGCAGCGTAGGGGGGACAGGGTCCTCTGGGGCCAACGTCCTGACTTTC
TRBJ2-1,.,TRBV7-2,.,CASSLARDNEQFF,TGTGCCAGCAGCTTAGCGAGGGACAATGAGCAGTTCTTC
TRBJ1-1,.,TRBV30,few,CAWSMRGTEAFF,TGTGCCTGGAGTATGCGGGGCACTGAAGCTTTCTTT
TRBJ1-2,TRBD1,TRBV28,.,CASQGARRDGYTF,TGTGCCAGTCAGGGGGCAAGGAGGGATGGCTACACCTTC
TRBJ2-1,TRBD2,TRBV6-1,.,CASSEAIAGYYNEQFF,TGTGCCAGCAGTGAAGCTATAGCGGGATACTACAATGAGCAGTTCTTC
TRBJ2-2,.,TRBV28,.,CASSSLIGELFF,TGTGCCAGCAGTTCCTTAATCGGGGAGCTGTTTTTT
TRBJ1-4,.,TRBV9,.,CASSARGDPLSTNEKLFF,TGTGCCAGCAGCGCCAGGGGTGATCCCCTTTCAACTAATGAAAAACTGTTTTTT
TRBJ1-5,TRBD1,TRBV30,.,CAWEPGQGLRPQHF,TGTGCCTGGGAACCGGGACAGGGGCTACGGCCCCAGCATTTT
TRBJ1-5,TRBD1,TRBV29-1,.,CSGTQGVNQPQHF,TGCAGCGGGACACAGGGGGTGAACCAGCCCCAGCATTTT
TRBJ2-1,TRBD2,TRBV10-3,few,CAITAGLAGNEQFF,TGTGCCATCACCGCGGGACTAGCTGGTAATGAGCAGTTCTTC
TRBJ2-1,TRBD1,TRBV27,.,CASSLKQGAGNEQFF,TGTGCCAGCAGTTTAAAACAGGGGGCGGGCAATGAGCAGTTCTTC
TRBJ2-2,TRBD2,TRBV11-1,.,CASSLGAGASTGELFF,TGTGCCAGCAGCTTGGGAGCGGGAGCGTCCACCGGGGAGCTGTTTTTT
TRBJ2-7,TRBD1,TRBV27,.,CASSSNRGRTYEQYF,TGTGCCAGCAGTTCAAACAGGGGGCGAACCTACGAGCAGTACTTC
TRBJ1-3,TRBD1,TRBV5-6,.,CASSSQGNTIYF,TGTGCCAGCAGCTCACAGGGGAACACCATATATTTT
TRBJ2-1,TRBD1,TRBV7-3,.,CASSPEPGQGAYNEQFF,TGTGCCAGCAGCCCAGAGCCGGGACAGGGTGCCTACAATGAGCAGTTCTTC
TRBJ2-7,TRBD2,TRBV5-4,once,CASSKTSGSYEQYF,TGTGCCAGCAGCAAGACTAGCGGGAGTTACGAGCAGTACTTC
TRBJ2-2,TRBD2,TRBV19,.,CASSTLAGGPNGELFF,TGTGCCAGTAGTACTTTGGCGGGAGGGCCTAACGGGGAGCTGTTTTTT
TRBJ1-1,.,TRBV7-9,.,CASSLLSEAFF,TGTGCCAGCAGCTTATTATCTGAAGCTTTCTTT
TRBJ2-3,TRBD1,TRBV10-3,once,CGGDRGSTDTQYF,TGTGGGGGAGACAGGGGTAGCACAGATACGCAGTATTTT
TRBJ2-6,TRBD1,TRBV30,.,CAWLGQEDSGANVLTF,TGTGCCTGGTTGGGACAGGAAGACTCTGGGGCCAACGTCCTGACTTTC
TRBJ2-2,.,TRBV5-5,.,CASSWQGRGELFF,TGTGCCAGCAGCTGGCAGGGTCGCGGGGAGCTGTTTTTT
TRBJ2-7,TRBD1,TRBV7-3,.,CASSLDRGELYEQYF,TGTGCCAGCAGCCTTGACAGGGGAGAACTCTACGAGCAGTACTTC
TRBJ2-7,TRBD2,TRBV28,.,CASNPAGDWYEQYF,TGTGCCAGCAATCCAGCGGGAGATTGGTACGAGCAGTACTTC